The source of this T cell receptor (beta chain) is a study of cytomegalovirus exposure and HLA in healthy donors. About the research overall: Earlier, about 179 million T cells were analyzed, and more than 100 million unique TCR beta sequences were found among them. Study-level results: Later analysis showed most CMV-associated TCR beta chains appearing HLA-restricted. In terms of immune exposure information, only CMV serostatus was available. Later, TCR association rates were found to vary by HLA locus, highest for DRB1 and lowest for HLA-C.

To note about this clone: Its antigen remains unidentified.

The PCR ran on 60 Vbeta and 13 Jbeta primers. Profiled with immunoSEQ multiplex PCR; TCRdb holds only in-frame clones, not every one. The sample has about 110,000 clones; less than 85% are singletons. Sequencing was done on a sample of PBMCs. The receptor was derived from a man in his forties or fifties in good health and CMV-seropositive.

CDR3 residues: CASSDVPGASNQPQHF. The CDR3 bases are TGTGCCAGCAGTGACGTGCCAGGGGCGAGCAATCAGCCCCAGCATTTT. The rearrangement links TRBV6-4 to TRBJ1-5; TRBD1 is a possible D gene (6 bases). The germline CDR1 and CDR2 sequences are MRHNA and SNTAGT. The CDR3 sequence is 16 residues long. The V gene lost 2 bases and the J gene lost 1 base, with 12 bases spanning the gap.